The 22 T cell receptor beta chains below come from one sample, sequenced in a study of blood T cell repertoires in COVID-19. The repertoire was sequenced with immunoSEQ multiplex PCR; TCRdb's copy has only in-frame clones and lacks some. The data contain under 130,000 clones, approximately 87% of them singletons. The specimen was peripheral blood. Every receptor here comes from a human donor in a cohort sampled during active or convalescent COVID-19.

This chain links TRBV3-1 (or the pseudogene TRBV3-2) with TRBJ1-5; 9 positions agree with TRBD1. Germline CDR1 is LGHDT and CDR2 is YNNKEL (reference sequence). This CDR3 region has 18 residues. The V segment lost 4 bases and the J segment 2 bases; nucleotides outside the gene matches: 12. The CDR3 loop is CASSPTGGQGRGNQPQHF. The CDR3, as DNA: TGTGCCAGCAGCCCGACAGGGGGGCAGGGTAGGGGCAATCAGCCCCAGCATTTT.

This chain connects TRBV19 to TRBJ2-2, with 8 bases that match TRBD1. Germline V gives CDR1 LNHDA, CDR2 SQIVND (reference sequence). J was trimmed by 9 bases and V by 6 bases; bases with no gene match: 9. The CDR3 length is 14 residues. DNA of the CDR3: TGTGCCAGTAGCCGCACAGGGGGAGGATGGGAGCTGTTTTTT. Residues: CASSRTGGGWELFF.

CDR3 protein: CASSPPRLGGQFF. The CDR3 DNA sequence: TGTGCCAGCTCACCACCACGGCTCGGGGGGCAGTTCTTC. The rearrangement joins TRBV18 to TRBJ2-1, with D perhaps TRBD2 (6 bases). The V gene lost 0 bases and the J gene lost 12 bases, with 12 bases spanning the gap. Per germline, CDR1 KGHSH and CDR2 LQKENI. The CDR3 is 13 amino acids.

V gene TRBV7-9 combines with J gene TRBJ1-6, with D unresolved. Germline V gene sequence: CDR1 SEHNR, CDR2 FQNEAQ (reference sequence). V was trimmed by 1 base and J by 7 bases, leaving 2 bases between them. The CDR3 contains 12 residues. CDR3 bases: TGTGCCAGCAGCTTAGTAAATTCACCCCTCCACTTT. Translated: CASSLVNSPLHF.

The V and J genes are TRBV29-1 and TRBJ1-1; 9 nucleotides align to TRBD1. The length of the CDR3 is 13 residues. From germline, CDR1 is SQVTM and CDR2 ANQGSEA. V trimming: 0 bases; J trimming: 6 bases; junction bases outside the gene matches: 2. CDR3 amino acids: CSVEETGGSEAFF. The CDR3 DNA is TGCAGCGTTGAAGAGACAGGGGGATCTGAAGCTTTCTTT. Combining the CDR3 with reference TRBV29-1 and TRBJ1-1 gives the whole variable domain SAVISQKPSRDICQRGTSLTIQCQVDSQVTMMFWYRQQPGQSLTLIATANQGSEATYESGFVIDKFPISRPNLTFSTLTVSNMSPEDSSIYLCSVEETGGSEAFFGQGTRLTVV.

The chain employs TRBV7-9 and TRBJ1-1, with 8 bases lining up with TRBD1. Germline V lookup: CDR1 SEHNR, CDR2 FQNEAQ (reference sequence). V lost 2 bases to trimming and J lost 6 bases; unmatched junction nucleotides: 8. CDR3 size: 15 residues. CDR3 nucleotides: TGTGCCAGCAGCTTAAGACAGGGGATCAGCCCTGAAGCTTTCTTT. It codes for CASSLRQGISPEAFF.

This chain uses TRBV24-1 with TRBJ2-7, with 10 nucleotides matching TRBD1. Trimming took 9 bases from V and 5 from J; bases not matched to a gene: 9. The CDR3 runs to 14 residues. Germline CDR1 is KGHDR and CDR2 is SFDVKD. CDR3 in amino acids: CATPQLGQGNEQYF. The DNA for the CDR3 is TGTGCCACCCCGCAGCTGGGACAGGGGAACGAGCAGTACTTC.

The J gene is TRBJ2-7, the V gene TRBV7-9; D is unresolved. The germline CDR1 and CDR2 sequences are SEHNR and FQNEAQ (reference sequence). Trimming took 11 bases from V and 4 from J, leaving 15 bases between them. This CDR3 spans 12 amino acids. Here the CDR3 DNA reads TGTGCCGGCCAGCCAGCCGGGTACGAGCAGTACTTC. Protein: CAGQPAGYEQYF.

The rearrangement joins TRBV29-1 to TRBJ2-5; 10 positions match TRBD1. This CDR3 region has 14 residues. Trimming cost V 7 bases and J 1 base; bases outside gene matches: 6. Germline V lookup: CDR1 SQVTM, CDR2 ANQGSEA. The CDR3 is CSAERTGGQETQYF. DNA of the CDR3: TGCAGCGCCGAGCGGACAGGGGGCCAAGAGACCCAGTACTTC.

This chain connects TRBV19 to TRBJ2-7; 7 nucleotides line up with TRBD1. The V gene's germline CDR1 is LNHDA and CDR2 SQIVND (reference sequence). The CDR3 has 14 residues. The trim removed 5 bases at V and 5 bases at J, leaving 9 bases unmatched. The CDR3: CASSLQTGYNEQYF. DNA of the CDR3: TGTGCCAGTAGTCTTCAGACAGGGTATAACGAGCAGTACTTC.

This chain connects TRBV9 to TRBJ2-2, with 13 nucleotides matching TRBD2. Germline loops: CDR1 SGDLS, CDR2 YYNGEE. The J segment lost 1 base and the V segment lost 4 bases, leaving 4 bases of the junction unmatched. This CDR3 contains 17 residues. This CDR3 reads CASSPRLAGGNTGELFF. The CDR3, as DNA: TGTGCCAGCAGCCCAAGACTAGCGGGGGGGAACACCGGGGAGCTGTTTTTT.

The rearrangement uses TRBV11-2 and TRBJ2-2; 8 nucleotides match TRBD2. CDR3 length equals 14 residues. The germline V gene has CDR1 SGHAT and CDR2 FQNNGV. Unmatched junction bases numbered 4, after V lost 3 bases and J lost 7 bases. The CDR3 nucleotides are TGTGCCAGCAGCTTGCTAGCGGGTATCGGGGAGCTGTTTTTT. This encodes CASSLLAGIGELFF.

V usage is TRBV4-1 and J usage is TRBJ1-5; 8 nucleotides align to TRBD1. V trimming: 5 bases; J trimming: 0 bases; junction bases outside the gene matches: 9. The CDR3 has 17 residues. CDR1 and CDR2 from the germline V gene are MGHRA and YSYEKL. In DNA, the CDR3 is TGCGCCAGCAGCGCGGACAGGGTTCCCTATAGCAATCAGCCCCAGCATTTT. Its protein is CASSADRVPYSNQPQHF.

The chain employs TRBV11-3 and TRBJ2-5, with no clear D. In germline, CDR1 is SGHNT, CDR2 YENEEA. V gave up 0 bases and J gave up 5 bases, with 4 bases separating them. The length of the CDR3 is 12 residues. Written as DNA, the CDR3 is TGTGCCAGCAGCTTAGATATGGAGACCCAGTACTTC. This codes for CASSLDMETQYF. Variable domain in full (rest from reference TRBV11-3 and TRBJ2-5): EAGVVQSPRYKIIEKKQPVAFWCNPISGHNTLYWYLQNLGQGPELLIRYENEEAVDDSQLPKDRFSAERLKGVDSTLKIQPAELGDSAVYLCASSLDMETQYFGPGTRLLVL.

The rearrangement links TRBV6-5 to TRBJ1-4, with no clear D. V was cut by 6 bases and J by 8 bases, with 19 bases left in between. The CDR3 runs 15 residues. The germline gives CDR1 MNHEY, CDR2 SVGAGI. CDR3 residues: CASRTPRDIEEKLFF. The CDR3, as DNA: TGTGCCAGCAGGACCCCGAGGGATATTGAGGAAAAACTGTTTTTT.

The sample holds a few counts of this clone. The DNA for the CDR3 is TGCGCCAGCAGCCATTATAGCGGGGGGGCGACCAATGAGCAGTTCTTC. Translation: CASSHYSGGATNEQFF. This chain connects TRBV4-1 to TRBJ2-1; 11 bases are a match to TRBD2. The CDR3 covers 16 residues. Germline CDR1 and CDR2: MGHRA and YSYEKL. The J segment lost 6 bases and the V segment lost 3 bases, leaving 7 bases of the junction unmatched.

The gene calls are TRBV7-9 and TRBJ2-1; weak D call: TRBD2 (6 bases). V was pared by 5 bases and J by 7 bases, with 15 bases between. Looked up from germline, CDR1 is SEHNR and CDR2 is FQNEAQ (reference sequence). This CDR3 has 14 residues. CDR3 sequence: CASSTRDFTNEQFF. The CDR3 DNA is TGTGCCAGCAGCACCAGGGACTTCACTAATGAGCAGTTCTTC.

There are a few counts of this clone. The rearrangement joins TRBV11-1 to TRBJ1-1; the D gene is possibly TRBD1 (6 bases). Trimming took off 5 bases at V and 5 bases at J, with 18 bases between the two ends. Looked up from germline, CDR1 is SGHAT and CDR2 is FQDESV (reference sequence). CDR3 length: 15 amino acids. CDR3 amino acids: CASSQQYREGTEAFF. The CDR3 DNA is TGTGCCAGCAGCCAGCAGTACAGGGAAGGGACTGAAGCTTTCTTT.

The chain links TRBV19 to TRBJ2-1; D is unresolved. Germline V gene data show CDR1 as LNHDA and CDR2 as SQIVND (reference sequence). The germline V and J ends were trimmed by 3 bases and 5 bases, with 5 bases remaining between them. This CDR3 region has 12 residues. DNA of the CDR3: TGTGCCAGTAGTATTCTCGACAATGAGCAGTTCTTC. Translated, it gives CASSILDNEQFF. The full variable domain, completed using reference TRBV19 and TRBJ2-1, is DGGITQSPKYLFRKEGQNVTLSCEQNLNHDAMYWYRQDPGQGLRLIYYSQIVNDFQKGDIAEGYSVSREKKESFPLTVTSAQKNPTAFYLCASSILDNEQFFGPGTRLTVL.

In this sample, this clone turned up once. This chain joins TRBV19 and TRBJ2-7; 10 nucleotides match TRBD1. J was trimmed by 3 bases and V by 7 bases; bases with no gene match: 3. Germline lookup yields CDR1 LNHDA and CDR2 SQIVND (reference sequence). This CDR3 contains 13 residues. This chain's CDR3 is CASKGTGVYEQYF. In DNA, the CDR3 is TGTGCCAGTAAAGGGACAGGGGTCTACGAGCAGTACTTC.

This clone showed up just once. The chain links TRBV11-2 to TRBJ2-7; 8 positions match TRBD1. This CDR3 has 16 amino acids. Germline loops: CDR1 SGHAT, CDR2 FQNNGV. V was pared by 7 bases and J by 0 bases, with 11 bases of the junction left unmatched. DNA for the CDR3: TGTGCCAGCACTCCCGCCTGGGACAGGAACTCCTACGAGCAGTACTTC. This translates into CASTPAWDRNSYEQYF. The variable domain in full, completed from reference TRBV11-2 and TRBJ2-7, reads EAGVAQSPRYKIIEKRQSVAFWCNPISGHATLYWYQQILGQGPKLLIQFQNNGVVDDSQLPKDRFSAERLKGVDSTLKIQPAKLEDSAVYLCASTPAWDRNSYEQYFGPGTRLTVT.

This clone was observed a handful of times. Other DNA sequences in this sample translate to the same CDR3. The chain joins TRBV3-1 (or the pseudogene TRBV3-2) to TRBJ1-5; maybe TRBD1 (5 bases). V was clipped by 4 bases and J by 2 bases, with 12 bases between them. This CDR3 is 15 amino acids long. The germline gives CDR1 LGHDT, CDR2 YNNKEL (reference sequence). The CDR3 region is CASSPGRGGNQPQHF. The CDR3 DNA reads TGTGCCAGCAGCCCGGGGAGGGGAGGCAATCAGCCCCAGCATTTT.